A single T cell receptor (beta chain) is shown here with its context. The data originate from a study of blood T cells in healthy people across ages. Looking at the study overall: Roughly one uniquely barcoded beta molecule per two T cells was captured.

A sample-barcoded 5' primer and a J-beta primer mix were used in a second PCR of roughly 6 to 11 cycles. TCRdb re-derived calls from the 5' RACE reads in MiXCR, one entry per CDR3 protein. The sample gives 750,000 to 850,000 distinct CDR3 sequences, approximately 25% of which show up once; 3.7% is in the top ten. CDR1 SGHKS and CDR2 YYEKEE come from the germline V gene (reference sequence). This CDR3 has 15 amino acids. This sample was also put to use in a study of T cells of mothers and their children.

This chain links TRBV5-5 with TRBJ2-5; D perhaps matches TRBD1 (6 bases). The end of the DNA aligns better with TRBJ2-7, so the J call may be wrong. Sequencing was performed on blood. The TCR sequence derives from a boy aged 5-17 years in good health. The CDR3: CASSITGTLVYEQYF. The CDR3 DNA reads TGTGCCAGCAGTATAACCGGGACACTGGTCTACGAGCAGTACTTC.